A selection of T cell receptor beta chains follows, all from one sample in a study of T cell changes during pregnancy in multiple sclerosis. Repertoires were generated with immunoSEQ multiplex PCR, while TCRdb's copy carries only in-frame clones and drops some. The top ten clones hold 2% to 2.5% of a sample with 70,000 to 75,000 clones, 85% to 95% of them seen once. The input for sequencing was peripheral blood, taken before pregnancy. All receptors derive from a female donor with multiple sclerosis, enrolled in a pregnancy study. The CDR3 runs from the conserved cysteine through the conserved F or W. A D gene is named only where the DNA matches it firmly. Rows give clone size only sometimes, using once, few, many, or a class for an expanded clone.

TRBJ1-2	.	.	TRBV27	CASSYQANYGYTF	TGTGCCAGCAGTTATCAGGCTAACTATGGCTACACCTTC
TRBJ2-5	.	TRBD2	TRBV18	CASSPIAGGGEETQYF	TGTGCCAGCTCACCCATAGCGGGAGGGGGAGAAGAGACCCAGTACTTC
TRBJ1-5	once	.	TRBV14	CASSQHLSWQGIFSNQPQHF	TGTGCCAGCAGCCAACATCTATCGTGGCAGGGGATTTTTAGCAATCAGCCCCAGCATTTT
TRBJ2-5	once	TRBD2	TRBV6-1	CASSEWAGGGETQYF	TGTGCCAGCAGTGAATGGGCGGGAGGTGGGGAGACCCAGTACTTC
TRBJ2-1	.	.	TRBV28	CASTVGGSYNEQFF	TGTGCCAGCACCGTGGGAGGCTCCTACAATGAGCAGTTCTTC
TRBJ2-1	once	TRBD2	TRBV7-2	CASSFESSGGLVNEQFF	TGTGCCAGCAGCTTCGAGTCTAGCGGGGGCCTGGTGAATGAGCAGTTCTTC
TRBJ1-1	.	.	TRBV4-3	CASSQDAGVRNTEAFF	TGCGCCAGCAGCCAAGATGCGGGGGTTAGAAACACTGAAGCTTTCTTT
TRBJ1-1	few	.	TRBV4-1	CASSQDLEDLATTEAFF	TGCGCCAGCAGCCAAGATCTGGAGGACCTAGCAACGACTGAAGCTTTCTTT
TRBJ2-7	.	.	TRBV29-1	CSVAGTPSSYEQYF	TGCAGCGTGGCCGGGACTCCTAGCTCCTACGAGCAGTACTTC
TRBJ2-5	.	.	TRBV4-1	CASSQVTGDGETQYF	TGCGCCAGCAGCCAAGTGACCGGGGATGGAGAGACCCAGTACTTC
TRBJ1-2	.	.	TRBV21-1	CASSKARGGYTF	TGTGCCAGCAGCAAAGCGCGCGGGGGCTACACCTTC
TRBJ2-5	.	TRBD1	TRBV10-3	CASADRAETQYF	TGTGCCTCAGCGGACAGGGCGGAGACCCAGTACTTC
TRBJ2-7	.	TRBD2	TRBV5-4	CASSVGAGERYEQYF	TGTGCCAGCTCTGTCGGTGCGGGAGAACGGTACGAGCAGTACTTC
TRBJ2-1	.	.	TRBV7-9	CASRSMHEQFF	TGTGCCAGCCGGAGTATGCATGAGCAGTTCTTC
TRBJ2-1	.	TRBD2	TRBV2	CASSTSGRGEQFF	TGTGCCAGCAGTACTAGCGGGAGGGGGGAGCAGTTCTTC
TRBJ2-7	once	TRBD2	TRBV7-2	CASSLASSGAWHEQYF	TGTGCCAGCAGCTTAGCTTCTAGCGGGGCCTGGCACGAGCAGTACTTC
TRBJ1-2	once	.	TRBV5-4	CASSPQGTNYGYTF	TGTGCCAGCAGCCCCCAGGGTACTAACTATGGCTACACCTTC
TRBJ1-3	few	.	TRBV5-5	CASSQDGASGNTIYF	TGTGCCAGCAGCCAAGATGGAGCCTCTGGAAACACCATATATTTT
TRBJ1-4	once	TRBD1	TRBV7-9	CASSWTGGDEKLFF	TGTGCCAGCAGCTGGACAGGGGGGGACGAAAAACTGTTTTTT
TRBJ1-3	once	.	TRBV28	CASSFAGTGNTIYF	TGTGCCAGCAGTTTTGCAGGGACTGGAAACACCATATATTTT
TRBJ1-4	.	TRBD1	TRBV19	CASSPDRGNEKLFF	TGTGCCAGTAGTCCGGACAGGGGTAATGAAAAACTGTTTTTT
TRBJ2-7	.	.	TRBV6-1	CASSSLYEQYF	TGTGCCAGCAGTAGCCTCTACGAGCAGTACTTC
TRBJ2-3	once	TRBD2	TRBV6-7	CASSYWRAPGLAGGLNTDTQYF	TGTGCCAGCAGTTACTGGCGGGCCCCGGGACTAGCGGGAGGGTTGAACACAGATACGCAGTATTTT
TRBJ1-4	.	.	TRBV2	CASSLQEGTNEKLFF	TGTGCCAGCAGTCTCCAGGAGGGGACTAATGAAAAACTGTTTTTT
TRBJ2-1	.	.	TRBV5-5	CASSLEASEYNEQFF	TGTGCCAGCAGCTTGGAGGCTAGCGAGTACAATGAGCAGTTCTTC
TRBJ2-7	.	.	TRBV12-5	CASGLRDFYEQYF	TGTGCTAGTGGTTTGAGGGACTTCTACGAGCAGTACTTC
TRBJ2-5	.	.	TRBV29-1	CSAGFGETQYF	TGCAGCGCAGGTTTTGGAGAGACCCAGTACTTC
TRBJ2-1	.	.	TRBV11-3	CASSRDNEQFF	TGTGCCAGCAGCCGGGACAATGAGCAGTTCTTC
TRBJ1-1	once	.	TRBV11-3	CASSPRTGTEAFF	TGTGCCAGCAGCCCGAGGACTGGTACTGAAGCTTTCTTT
TRBJ2-7	.	TRBD2	TRBV6-5	CASRRDYSYEQYF	TGTGCCAGTCGCCGGGACTACTCCTACGAGCAGTACTTC
TRBJ2-2	.	TRBD1	TRBV28	CASSAPGQLKGFF	TGTGCCAGCAGTGCGCCGGGACAGCTGAAGGGGTTTTTT
TRBJ2-7	once	TRBD1	TRBV5-8	CASSAGQGFFEQYF	TGTGCCAGCAGCGCGGGACAGGGTTTTTTCGAGCAGTACTTC
TRBJ2-7	.	.	TRBV2	CASSEWDTSYEQYF	TGTGCCAGCAGTGAATGGGACACATCCTACGAGCAGTACTTC
TRBJ2-5	once	TRBD2	TRBV5-5	CASSSGLAGQETQYF	TGTGCCAGCAGCTCGGGACTAGCGGGACAAGAGACCCAGTACTTC
TRBJ1-1	.	.	TRBV2	CASSESRTAAFF	TGTGCCAGCAGTGAAAGTCGGACTGCAGCTTTCTTT
TRBJ2-7	once	TRBD1	TRBV6-5	CASRQGNFYEQYF	TGTGCCAGCAGACAGGGGAACTTCTACGAGCAGTACTTC
TRBJ2-1	.	.	TRBV20-1	CSASLASRQFF	TGCAGTGCTTCCCTAGCTTCGCGGCAGTTCTTC
TRBJ2-2	few	TRBD2	TRBV4-2	CASSQDISGVTGELFF	TGTGCCAGCAGCCAAGATATCAGCGGGGTCACCGGGGAGCTGTTTTTT
TRBJ2-7	.	.	TRBV27	CASSFRQGKQYF	TGTGCCAGCAGTTTCCGGCAGGGTAAGCAGTACTTC
TRBJ2-7	once	TRBD2	TRBV4-2	CASSQDPAGESYEQYF	TGTGCCAGCAGCCAAGATCCGGCGGGAGAAAGCTACGAGCAGTACTTC
TRBJ2-1	once	.	TRBV11-2	CASSLGLNDEQFF	TGTGCCAGCAGCTTAGGACTTAACGATGAGCAGTTCTTC
TRBJ2-3	.	TRBD2	TRBV6-6	CASSRRLAGSTDTQYF	TGTGCCAGCAGTCGGAGACTAGCGGGGAGCACAGATACGCAGTATTTT
TRBJ2-2	.	.	TRBV7-3	CASSLMGLRDTGELFF	TGTGCCAGCAGCTTGATGGGCTTACGAGACACCGGGGAGCTGTTTTTT